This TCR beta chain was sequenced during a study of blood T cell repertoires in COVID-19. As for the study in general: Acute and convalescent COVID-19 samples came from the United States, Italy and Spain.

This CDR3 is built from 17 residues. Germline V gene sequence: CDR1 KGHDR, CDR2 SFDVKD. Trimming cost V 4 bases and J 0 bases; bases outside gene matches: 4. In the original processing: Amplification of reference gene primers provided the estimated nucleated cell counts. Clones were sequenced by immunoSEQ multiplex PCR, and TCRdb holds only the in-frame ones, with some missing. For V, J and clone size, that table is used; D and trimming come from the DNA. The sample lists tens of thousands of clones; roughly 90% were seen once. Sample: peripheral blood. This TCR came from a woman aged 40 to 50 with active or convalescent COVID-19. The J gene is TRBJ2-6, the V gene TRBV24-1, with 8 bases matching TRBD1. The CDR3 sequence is CATSDPGQVSGANVLTF. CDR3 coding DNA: TGTGCCACCAGTGACCCGGGACAGGTCTCTGGGGCCAACGTCCTGACTTTC.